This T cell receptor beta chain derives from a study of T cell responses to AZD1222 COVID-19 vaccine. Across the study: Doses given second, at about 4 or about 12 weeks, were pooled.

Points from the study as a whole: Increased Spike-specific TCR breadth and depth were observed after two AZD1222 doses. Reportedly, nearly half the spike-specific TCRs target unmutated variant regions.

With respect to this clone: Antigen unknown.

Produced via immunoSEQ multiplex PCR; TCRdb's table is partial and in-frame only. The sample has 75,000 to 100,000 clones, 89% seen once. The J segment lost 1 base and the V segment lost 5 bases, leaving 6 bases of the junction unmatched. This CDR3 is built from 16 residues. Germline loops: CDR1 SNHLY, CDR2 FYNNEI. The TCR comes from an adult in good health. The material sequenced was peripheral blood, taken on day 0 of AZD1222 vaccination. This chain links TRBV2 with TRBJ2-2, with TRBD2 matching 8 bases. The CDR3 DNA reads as TGTGCCAGCAGTATACAGGGACTAGAGAACACCGGGGAGCTGTTTTTT. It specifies CASSIQGLENTGELFF.